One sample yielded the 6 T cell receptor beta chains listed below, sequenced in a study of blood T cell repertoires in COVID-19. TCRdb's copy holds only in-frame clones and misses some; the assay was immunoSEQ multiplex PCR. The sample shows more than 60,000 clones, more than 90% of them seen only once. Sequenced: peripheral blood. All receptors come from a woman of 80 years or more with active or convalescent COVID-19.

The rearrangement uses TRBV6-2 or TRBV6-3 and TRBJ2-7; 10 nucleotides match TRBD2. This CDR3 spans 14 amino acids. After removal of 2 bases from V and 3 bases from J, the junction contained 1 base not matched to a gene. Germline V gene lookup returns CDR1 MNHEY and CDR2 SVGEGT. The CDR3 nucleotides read TGTGCCAGCAGTTACGGGACTAGCGTCTACGAGCAGTACTTC. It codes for CASSYGTSVYEQYF.

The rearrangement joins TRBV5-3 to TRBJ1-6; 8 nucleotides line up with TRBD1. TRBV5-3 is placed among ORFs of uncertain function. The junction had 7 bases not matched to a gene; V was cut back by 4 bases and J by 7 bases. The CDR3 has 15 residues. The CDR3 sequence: CARSGRTGTNSPLHF. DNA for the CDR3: TGTGCCAGAAGCGGACGGACAGGGACGAATTCACCCCTCCACTTT.

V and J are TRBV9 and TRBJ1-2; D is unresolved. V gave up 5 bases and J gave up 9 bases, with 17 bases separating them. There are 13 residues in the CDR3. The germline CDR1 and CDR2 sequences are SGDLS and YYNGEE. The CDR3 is CASRAGRPPRYTF. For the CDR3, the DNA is TGTGCCAGCAGGGCGGGCAGGCCGCCCCGCTACACCTTC.

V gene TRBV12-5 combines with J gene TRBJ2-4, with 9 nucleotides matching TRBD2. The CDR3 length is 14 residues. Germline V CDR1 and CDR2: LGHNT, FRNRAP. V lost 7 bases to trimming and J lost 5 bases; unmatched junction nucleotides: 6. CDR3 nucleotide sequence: TGTGCTAGTGCCCAAGCGGGGGGTCAAAACATTCAGTACTTC. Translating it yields CASAQAGGQNIQYF.

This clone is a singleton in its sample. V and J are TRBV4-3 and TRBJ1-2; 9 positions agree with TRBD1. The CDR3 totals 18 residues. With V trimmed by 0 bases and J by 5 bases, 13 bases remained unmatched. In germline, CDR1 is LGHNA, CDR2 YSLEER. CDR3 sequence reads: CASSQEIKQGALGYGYTF. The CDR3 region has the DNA TGCGCCAGCAGCCAAGAAATAAAACAGGGGGCTTTAGGTTATGGCTACACCTTC.

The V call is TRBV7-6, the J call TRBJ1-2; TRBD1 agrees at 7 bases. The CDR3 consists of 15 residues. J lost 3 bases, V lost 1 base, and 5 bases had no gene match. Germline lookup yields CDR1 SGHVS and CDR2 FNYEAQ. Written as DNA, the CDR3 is TGTGCCAGCAGCTTAGAAAGACAGGGCCACTATGGCTACACCTTC. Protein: CASSLERQGHYGYTF.